A single sample gave rise to the 3 T cell receptor beta chains below, sequenced in a study of cytomegalovirus exposure and HLA in healthy donors listed by TCRdb under 2017. Receptor libraries were prepared by the immunoSEQ multiplex PCR assay. A mixture of 60 forward primers for TCR Vbeta segments and 13 reverse primers for TCR Jbeta segments was used in the multiplex PCR. TCRdb's version of the immuneACCESS table is confined to in-frame rearrangements and falls short of the full clone set. An unresolved V gene accounts for under half of the shortfall where checked; the remainder is of unknown origin. This sample has about 140,000 clones in its table, and just under 85% of those were observed once. Of the sample, approximately 1.9% falls within the top ten clones. Specimen: PBMCs. These receptors all come from a woman aged 40 to 55 in good health and CMV-seronegative.

In this sample, this clone turned up a few times. The chain has TRBV5-1 and TRBJ2-1, with TRBD1 matching over 9 bases. This CDR3 is 17 amino acids long. Germline V gene sequence: CDR1 SGHRS, CDR2 YFSETQ. V was pared by 4 bases and J by 5 bases, with 13 bases of the junction left unmatched. CDR3: CASSMNPPGQGHNEQFF. CDR3 sequence (DNA): TGCGCCAGCAGCATGAACCCACCGGGACAGGGCCACAATGAGCAGTTCTTC.

This chain links TRBV5-5 with TRBJ1-1; D gene unclear. This CDR3 spans 14 amino acids. Germline CDR1 and CDR2: SGHKS and YYEKEE (reference sequence). V lost 2 bases and J 0 bases, leaving 8 bases between the germline ends. The CDR3 coding sequence is TGTGCCAGCAGCTTTATAGATTTGAACACTGAAGCTTTCTTT. Translated: CASSFIDLNTEAFF.

The gene calls are TRBV9 and TRBJ2-5; D remains ambiguous. V was trimmed by 4 bases and J by 2 bases, leaving 12 bases between them. The CDR3 has 14 amino acids. Germline CDR1 reads SGDLS; CDR2 reads YYNGEE. This CDR3 reads CASSLTPGQETQYF. The CDR3, as DNA: TGTGCCAGCAGCTTAACCCCAGGACAAGAGACCCAGTACTTC.